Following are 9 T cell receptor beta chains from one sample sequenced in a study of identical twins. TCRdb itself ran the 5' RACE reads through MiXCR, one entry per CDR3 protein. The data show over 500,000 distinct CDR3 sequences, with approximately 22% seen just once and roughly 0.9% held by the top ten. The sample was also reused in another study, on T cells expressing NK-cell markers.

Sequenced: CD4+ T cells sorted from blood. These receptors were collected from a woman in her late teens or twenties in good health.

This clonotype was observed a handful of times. The CDR3 loop is CSAPMGDRGDEQYF. The DNA for the CDR3 is TGCAGTGCTCCGATGGGGGACAGGGGAGACGAGCAGTACTTC. The chain employs TRBV20-1 and TRBJ2-7; 10 nucleotides agree with TRBD1. The germline V gene encodes CDR1 DFQATT and CDR2 SNEGSKA (reference sequence). V gave up 5 bases and J gave up 5 bases; unmatched junction bases: 9. This CDR3 region has 14 residues.

The CDR3 sequence is CASSPLQGSRTEAFF. For the CDR3, the DNA is TGTGCCAGCTCACCACTACAGGGTTCTAGGACTGAAGCTTTCTTT. The chain employs TRBV18 and TRBJ1-1, with a weak D call TRBD1 (6 bases). Looked up from germline, CDR1 is KGHSH and CDR2 is LQKENI. The CDR3 is 15 residues long. V was trimmed by 1 base and J by 5 bases, leaving 14 bases between them.

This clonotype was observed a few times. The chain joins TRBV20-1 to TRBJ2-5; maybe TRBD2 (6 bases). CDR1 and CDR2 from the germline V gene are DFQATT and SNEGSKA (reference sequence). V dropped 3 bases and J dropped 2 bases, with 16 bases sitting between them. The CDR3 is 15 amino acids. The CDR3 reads CSASPPRRGQETQYF. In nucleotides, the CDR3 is TGCAGTGCTAGTCCCCCGAGGAGGGGACAAGAGACCCAGTACTTC.

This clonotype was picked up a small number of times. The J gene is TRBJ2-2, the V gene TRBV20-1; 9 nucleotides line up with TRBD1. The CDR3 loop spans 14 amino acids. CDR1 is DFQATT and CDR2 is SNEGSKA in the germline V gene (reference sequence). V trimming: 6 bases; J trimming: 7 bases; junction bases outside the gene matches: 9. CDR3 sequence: CSAFSGTGFGELFF. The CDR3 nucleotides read TGCAGTGCCTTCAGCGGGACAGGGTTCGGGGAGCTGTTTTTT.

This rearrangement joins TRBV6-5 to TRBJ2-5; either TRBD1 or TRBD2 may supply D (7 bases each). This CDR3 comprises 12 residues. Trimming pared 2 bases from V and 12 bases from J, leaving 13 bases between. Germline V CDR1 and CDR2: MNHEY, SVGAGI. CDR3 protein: CASSYQSGTEYF. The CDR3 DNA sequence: TGTGCCAGCAGTTACCAAAGCGGGACAGAGTACTTC.

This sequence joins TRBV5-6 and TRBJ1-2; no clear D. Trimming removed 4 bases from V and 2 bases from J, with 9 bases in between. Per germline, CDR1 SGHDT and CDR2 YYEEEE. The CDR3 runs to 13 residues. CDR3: CASSADRNYGYTF. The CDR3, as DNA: TGTGCCAGCAGCGCCGACCGGAACTATGGCTACACCTTC.

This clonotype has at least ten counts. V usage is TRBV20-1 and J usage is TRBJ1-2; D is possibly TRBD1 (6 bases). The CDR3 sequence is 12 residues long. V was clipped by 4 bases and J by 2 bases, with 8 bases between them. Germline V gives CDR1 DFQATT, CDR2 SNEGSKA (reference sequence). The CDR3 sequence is CSAMGANYGYTF. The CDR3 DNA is TGCAGTGCTATGGGGGCAAACTATGGCTACACCTTC.

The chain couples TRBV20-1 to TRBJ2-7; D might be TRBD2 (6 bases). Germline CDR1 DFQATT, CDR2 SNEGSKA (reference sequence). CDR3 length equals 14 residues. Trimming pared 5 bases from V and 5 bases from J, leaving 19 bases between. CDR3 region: CSASRGSGSNEQYF. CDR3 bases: TGCAGTGCTTCCAGAGGTAGCGGTTCAAACGAGCAGTACTTC.

The CDR3 coding sequence is TGCAGCGTTGAAAGTACTGAAGCTTTCTTT. This sequence encodes CSVESTEAFF. The chain is built from TRBV29-1 and TRBJ1-1; D unclear. Germline V gene lookup returns CDR1 SQVTM and CDR2 ANQGSEA. Trimming stripped 2 bases from V and 5 bases from J, with 3 bases between. This CDR3 spans 10 amino acids.